This TCR beta chain is from a study of blood T cell repertoires in COVID-19. The table lists this clone with a count of one. Cohort 3 donors were reported recovered after two negative PCRs, clearance, or symptom resolution. The data were produced by immunoSEQ multiplex PCR, yet TCRdb's version contains in-frame clones alone and is incomplete. The top ten clones hold around 15% of a sample with 150,000 to 200,000 clones, approximately 82% of them seen once. The length of the CDR3 is 14 residues. Unmatched junction bases numbered 6, after V lost 2 bases and J lost 8 bases. CDR1 SGHDT and CDR2 YYEEEE come from the germline V gene.

Sequenced sample: PBMCs or T cells enriched from blood (not recorded which). The V gene is TRBV5-6, the J gene TRBJ1-4; 7 bases line up with TRBD1. This clonotype was obtained from a man over 45 who had recovered from COVID-19. CDR3 coding DNA: TGTGCCAGCAGCTTAGAGGGGGCGGGCGAAAAACTGTTTTTT. Amino acids: CASSLEGAGEKLFF.